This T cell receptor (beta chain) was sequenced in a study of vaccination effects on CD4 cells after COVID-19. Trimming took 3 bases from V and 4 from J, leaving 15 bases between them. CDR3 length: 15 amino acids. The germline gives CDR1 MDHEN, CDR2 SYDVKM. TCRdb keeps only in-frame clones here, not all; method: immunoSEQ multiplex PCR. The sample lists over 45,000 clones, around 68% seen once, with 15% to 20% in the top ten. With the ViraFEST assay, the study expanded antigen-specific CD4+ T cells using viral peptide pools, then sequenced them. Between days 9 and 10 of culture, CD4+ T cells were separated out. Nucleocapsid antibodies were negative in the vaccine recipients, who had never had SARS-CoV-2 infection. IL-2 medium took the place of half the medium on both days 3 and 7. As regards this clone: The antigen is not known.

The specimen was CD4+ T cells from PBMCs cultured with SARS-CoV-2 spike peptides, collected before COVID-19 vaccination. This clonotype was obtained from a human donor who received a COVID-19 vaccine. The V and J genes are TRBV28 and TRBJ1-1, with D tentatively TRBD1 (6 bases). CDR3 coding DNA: TGTGCCAGCAGTTTGGGAGGACAGCCCCGCACTGAAGCTTTCTTT. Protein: CASSLGGQPRTEAFF.